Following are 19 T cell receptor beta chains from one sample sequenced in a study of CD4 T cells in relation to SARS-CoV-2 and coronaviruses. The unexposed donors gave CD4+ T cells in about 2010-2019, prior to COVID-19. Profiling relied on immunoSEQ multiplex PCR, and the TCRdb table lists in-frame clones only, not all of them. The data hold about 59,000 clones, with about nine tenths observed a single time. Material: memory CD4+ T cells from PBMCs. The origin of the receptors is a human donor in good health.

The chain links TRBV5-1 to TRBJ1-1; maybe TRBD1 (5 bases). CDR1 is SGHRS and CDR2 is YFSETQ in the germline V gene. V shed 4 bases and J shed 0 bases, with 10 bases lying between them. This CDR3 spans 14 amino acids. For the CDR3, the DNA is TGCGCCAGCAGCGGGGGACTCCTGAACACTGAAGCTTTCTTT. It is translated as CASSGGLLNTEAFF.

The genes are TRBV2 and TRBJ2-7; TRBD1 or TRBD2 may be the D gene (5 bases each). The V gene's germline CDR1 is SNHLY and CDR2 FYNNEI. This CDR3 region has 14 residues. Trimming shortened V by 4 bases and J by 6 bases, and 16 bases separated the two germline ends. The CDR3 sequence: CASSAGQRGLEQYF. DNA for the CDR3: TGTGCCAGCAGTGCGGGGCAGAGAGGGCTCGAGCAGTACTTC.

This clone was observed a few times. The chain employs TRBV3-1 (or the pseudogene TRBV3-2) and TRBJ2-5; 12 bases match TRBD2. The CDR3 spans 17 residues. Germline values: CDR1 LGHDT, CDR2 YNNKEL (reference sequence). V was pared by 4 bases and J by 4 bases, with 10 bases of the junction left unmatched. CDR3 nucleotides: TGTGCCAGCAGCCTAGGGCTAGCGGGAGGGAGCGGAGAGACCCAGTACTTC. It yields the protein CASSLGLAGGSGETQYF.

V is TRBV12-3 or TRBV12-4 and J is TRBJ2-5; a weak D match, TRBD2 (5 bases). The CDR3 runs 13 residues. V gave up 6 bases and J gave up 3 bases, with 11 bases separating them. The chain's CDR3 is CASRRQEEETQYF. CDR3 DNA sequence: TGTGCCAGCAGACGGCAGGAGGAAGAGACCCAGTACTTC.

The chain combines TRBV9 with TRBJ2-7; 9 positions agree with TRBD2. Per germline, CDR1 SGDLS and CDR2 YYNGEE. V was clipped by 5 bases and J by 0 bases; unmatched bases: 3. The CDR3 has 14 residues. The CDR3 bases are TGTGCCAGCAGTGGGACTAGCTCCTCCTACGAGCAGTACTTC. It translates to CASSGTSSSYEQYF.

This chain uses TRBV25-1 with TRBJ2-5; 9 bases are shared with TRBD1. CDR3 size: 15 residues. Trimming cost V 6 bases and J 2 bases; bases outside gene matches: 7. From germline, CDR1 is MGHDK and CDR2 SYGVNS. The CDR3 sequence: CASSAGTGRQETQYF. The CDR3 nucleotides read TGTGCCAGCAGCGCCGGGACAGGGAGGCAAGAGACCCAGTACTTC.

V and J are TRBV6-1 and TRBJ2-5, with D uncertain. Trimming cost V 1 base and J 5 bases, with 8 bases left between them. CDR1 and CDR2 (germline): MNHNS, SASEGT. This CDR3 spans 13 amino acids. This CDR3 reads CASSEVGWETQYF. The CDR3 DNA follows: TGTGCCAGCAGTGAAGTCGGCTGGGAGACCCAGTACTTC.

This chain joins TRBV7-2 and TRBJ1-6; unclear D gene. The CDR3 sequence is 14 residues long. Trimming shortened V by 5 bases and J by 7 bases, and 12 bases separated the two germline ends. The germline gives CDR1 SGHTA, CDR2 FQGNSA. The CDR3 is CASSTHFRNSPLHF. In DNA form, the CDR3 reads TGTGCCAGCAGCACCCACTTCCGAAATTCACCCCTCCACTTT.

This CDR3 is CAPCRTTGYEQYF. CDR3 nucleotide sequence: TGTGCCCCCTGCCGTACTACTGGGTACGAGCAGTACTTC. V gene TRBV27 combines with J gene TRBJ2-7; D is unresolved. This CDR3 has 13 residues. Germline assignment: CDR1 MNHEY and CDR2 SMNVEV (reference sequence). The germline V and J ends were trimmed by 11 bases and 4 bases, with 18 bases remaining between them.

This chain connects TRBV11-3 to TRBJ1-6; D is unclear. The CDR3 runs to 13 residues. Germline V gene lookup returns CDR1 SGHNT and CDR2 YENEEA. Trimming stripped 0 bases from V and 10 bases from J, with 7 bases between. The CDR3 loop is CASSLESGSPLHF. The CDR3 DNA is TGTGCCAGCAGCTTAGAATCGGGGTCACCCCTCCACTTT.

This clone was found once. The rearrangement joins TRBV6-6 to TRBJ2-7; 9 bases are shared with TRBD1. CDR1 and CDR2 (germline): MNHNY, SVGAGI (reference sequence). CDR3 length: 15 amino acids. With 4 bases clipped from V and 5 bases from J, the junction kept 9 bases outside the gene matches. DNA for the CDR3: TGTGCCAGCAGTTTTCCGGGACAGGGAATCAACGAGCAGTACTTC. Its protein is CASSFPGQGINEQYF.

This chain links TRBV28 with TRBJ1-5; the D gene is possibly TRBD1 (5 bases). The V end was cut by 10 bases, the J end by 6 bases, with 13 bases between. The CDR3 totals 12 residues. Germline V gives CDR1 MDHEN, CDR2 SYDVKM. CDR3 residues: CATWEGSQPQHF. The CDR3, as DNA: TGTGCCACCTGGGAGGGGTCTCAGCCCCAGCATTTT.

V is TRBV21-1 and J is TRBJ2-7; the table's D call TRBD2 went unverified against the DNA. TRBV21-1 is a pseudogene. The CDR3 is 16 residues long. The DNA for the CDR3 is TGTGCCAGCAGTACAGAGGGAAACCGTAAATTTCAAGAGCAGTACTTC. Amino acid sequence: CASSTEGNRKFQEQYF.

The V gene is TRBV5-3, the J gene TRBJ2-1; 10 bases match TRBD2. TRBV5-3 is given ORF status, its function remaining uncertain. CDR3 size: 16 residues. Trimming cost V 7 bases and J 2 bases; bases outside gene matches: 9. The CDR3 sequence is CARPRSSGSPYNEQFF. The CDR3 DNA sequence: TGTGCCAGACCCAGATCTAGCGGGAGCCCCTACAATGAGCAGTTCTTC.

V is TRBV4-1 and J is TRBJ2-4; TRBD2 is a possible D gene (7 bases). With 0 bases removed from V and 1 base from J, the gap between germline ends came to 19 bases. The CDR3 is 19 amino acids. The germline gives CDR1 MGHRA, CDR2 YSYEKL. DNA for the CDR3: TGCGCCAGCAGCCAAGATAAGTGGGCGGGGGCTTTGGCCAAAAACATTCAGTACTTC. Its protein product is CASSQDKWAGALAKNIQYF.

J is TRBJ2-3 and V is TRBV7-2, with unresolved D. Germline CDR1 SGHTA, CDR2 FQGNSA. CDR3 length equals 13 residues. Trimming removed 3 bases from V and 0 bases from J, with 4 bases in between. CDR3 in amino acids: CASSLPSTDTQYF. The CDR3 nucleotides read TGTGCCAGCAGCTTGCCGAGCACAGATACGCAGTATTTT.

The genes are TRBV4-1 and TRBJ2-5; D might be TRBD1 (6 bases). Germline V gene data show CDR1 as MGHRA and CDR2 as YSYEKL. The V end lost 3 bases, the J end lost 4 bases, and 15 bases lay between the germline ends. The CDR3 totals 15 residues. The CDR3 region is CASSQGTGWRETQYF. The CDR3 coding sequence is TGCGCCAGCAGCCAGGGAACAGGGTGGCGAGAGACCCAGTACTTC.

This CDR3 reads CATSSGVGTNEKLFF. The DNA for the CDR3 is TGTGCCACCAGCTCAGGGGTCGGAACTAATGAAAAACTGTTTTTT. V gene TRBV24-1 combines with J gene TRBJ1-4, with D possibly matching TRBD1 (6 bases). The CDR3 extends over 15 amino acids. CDR1 and CDR2 from the germline V gene are KGHDR and SFDVKD. The ends were cut back, 7 bases at V and 1 base at J, with 12 bases in the middle.

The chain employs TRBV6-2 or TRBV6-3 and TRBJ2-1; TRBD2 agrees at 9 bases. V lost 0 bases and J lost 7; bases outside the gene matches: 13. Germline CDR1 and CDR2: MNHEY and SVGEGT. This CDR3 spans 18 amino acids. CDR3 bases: TGTGCCAGCAGTTACTCGAATCGGCTAGCGGGACCCCCAAATGAGCAGTTCTTC. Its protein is CASSYSNRLAGPPNEQFF.